The 10 T cell receptor beta chains below were found in one sample sequenced in a study of CD8 T cells in Susac syndrome. cDNA came from about 0.5 to 1 ug RNA primed by random hexamers. TCRdb called the immunoSEQ multiplex PCR reads again in MiXCR, with one record for every CDR3 protein. There are about 180,000 distinct CDR3 sequences in the sample; under 95% occur only once, and 0.095% to 0.13% lies in the top ten. Sequences were obtained from CD4+ T cells from PBMCs. These receptors all stem from a human donor with Susac syndrome.

This chain uses TRBV7-9 with TRBJ2-3; possible D gene TRBD1, 5 bases. Germline values: CDR1 SEHNR, CDR2 FQNEAQ (reference sequence). V gave up 8 bases and J gave up 4 bases, with 19 bases separating them. CDR3 length equals 15 residues. CDR3 DNA: TGTGCCAGCCGAAGGGGCAACTCGGAAGCAGATACGCAGTATTTT. Translated, it gives CASRRGNSEADTQYF.

This chain's CDR3 is CASSSTGGEDSYEQYF. The CDR3 nucleotides read TGTGCCAGCAGCTCAACAGGGGGCGAGGACTCCTACGAGCAGTACTTC. The chain links TRBV7-2 to TRBJ2-7; 9 bases line up with TRBD1. Trimming at V came to 4 bases and at J to 0 bases, leaving 7 bases not matched to a gene. This CDR3 spans 16 amino acids. Germline CDR1 and CDR2: SGHTA and FQGNSA.

The chain is built from TRBV20-1 and TRBJ1-2; 7 nucleotides agree with TRBD1. V lost 3 bases, J lost 5 bases, and 3 bases stayed unmatched. The CDR3 runs 12 residues. Per germline, CDR1 DFQATT and CDR2 SNEGSKA (reference sequence). In DNA form, the CDR3 reads TGCAGTGCTAGCACAGGGGAATATGGCTACACCTTC. Amino acid sequence: CSASTGEYGYTF.

The rearrangement links TRBV9 to TRBJ1-3; 7 positions agree with TRBD1. The germline gives CDR1 SGDLS, CDR2 YYNGEE. This CDR3 comprises 15 residues. The ends lost 4 bases at V and 2 bases at J; junction bases unmatched: 6. This chain's CDR3 is CASSPQTGTGNTIYF. The CDR3 nucleotides are TGTGCCAGCAGCCCCCAGACAGGGACTGGAAACACCATATATTTT.

This rearrangement joins TRBV18 to TRBJ2-7; possible D gene TRBD1, 6 bases. Germline CDR1 and CDR2: KGHSH and LQKENI. CDR3 length: 14 residues. The V and J ends lost 5 bases and 7 bases respectively, with 18 bases between them. The chain's CDR3 is CASSSSQGTREQYF. For the CDR3, the DNA is TGTGCCAGCTCATCCTCCCAGGGGACGAGGGAGCAGTACTTC.

Of note for this clonotype: The CDR3 does not close with the conserved phenylalanine or tryptophan, likely indicating a read error. This chain uses TRBV9 with TRBJ2-7; the match to TRBD1 covers 10 bases. This CDR3 comprises 15 residues. The germline CDR1 and CDR2 sequences are SGDLS and YYNGEE. The V segment lost 4 bases and the J segment 5 bases; nucleotides outside the gene matches: 9. The CDR3 region is CASSPQGTGEDEQYL. CDR3 nucleotide sequence: TGTGCCAGCAGCCCCCAGGGGACAGGGGAGGACGAGCAGTACCTC.

The chain links TRBV5-1 to TRBJ2-1; 8 positions match TRBD2. Germline CDR1 SGHRS, CDR2 YFSETQ. The trim removed 3 bases at V and 7 bases at J, leaving 12 bases unmatched. CDR3 size: 16 residues. CDR3 in DNA: TGCGCCAGCAGCTGGGGGGCCGGGACTAGGGGGAATGAGCAGTTCTTC. The encoded protein is CASSWGAGTRGNEQFF.

The V call is TRBV25-1, the J call TRBJ1-1; TRBD1 agrees at 7 bases. Germline trimming cut 4 bases from V and 4 bases from J; bases unmatched to any gene: 6. This CDR3 contains 14 residues. Germline V CDR1 and CDR2: MGHDK, SYGVNS. This CDR3 is CASSGHRGGTEAFF. The CDR3 DNA reads as TGTGCCAGCAGTGGACACAGGGGAGGCACTGAAGCTTTCTTT.

A few counts support this clonotype. The chain recombines TRBV3-1 with TRBJ1-6; D is ambiguous. The CDR3 covers 15 residues. Germline CDR1 and CDR2: LGHDT and YNNKEL (reference sequence). V lost 4 bases and J lost 9, with 16 bases in between. CDR3 region: CASSPPGTSGSPLHF. The CDR3, as DNA: TGTGCCAGCAGCCCCCCAGGAACTTCTGGTTCACCCCTCCACTTT.

This rearrangement joins TRBV3-1 to TRBJ1-2; a weak D match, TRBD1 (6 bases). Trimming shortened V by 4 bases and J by 8 bases, and 14 bases separated the two germline ends. Germline assignment: CDR1 LGHDT and CDR2 YNNKEL (reference sequence). The CDR3 length is 13 residues. The CDR3 bases are TGTGCCAGCAGCCGAGGACAGTCGAAGGGCTACACCTTC. The encoded protein is CASSRGQSKGYTF.